The clone carrying this TCR beta chain was recorded only once. This sample was taken from a study of T cells in localized non-small cell lung cancer. Measured with immunoSEQ multiplex PCR; TCRdb has only the in-frame clones, and not every one. The sample contains roughly 40,000 clones, approximately 80% of which appear only once. The V end lost 5 bases, the J end lost 3 bases, and 16 bases lay between the germline ends. Germline CDR1 KGHSH, CDR2 LQKENI. This CDR3 is 15 amino acids long. This chain uses TRBV18 with TRBJ1-1, with D unresolved. Here the sequenced sample was PBMCs, taken before any cancer treatment. The origin of this receptor is a man aged 40 to 70 with stage II lung adenocarcinoma. DNA of the CDR3: TGTGCCAGCTCATCTGACCCACCGGGTCACACTGAAGCTTTCTTT. Translated, it gives CASSSDPPGHTEAFF.